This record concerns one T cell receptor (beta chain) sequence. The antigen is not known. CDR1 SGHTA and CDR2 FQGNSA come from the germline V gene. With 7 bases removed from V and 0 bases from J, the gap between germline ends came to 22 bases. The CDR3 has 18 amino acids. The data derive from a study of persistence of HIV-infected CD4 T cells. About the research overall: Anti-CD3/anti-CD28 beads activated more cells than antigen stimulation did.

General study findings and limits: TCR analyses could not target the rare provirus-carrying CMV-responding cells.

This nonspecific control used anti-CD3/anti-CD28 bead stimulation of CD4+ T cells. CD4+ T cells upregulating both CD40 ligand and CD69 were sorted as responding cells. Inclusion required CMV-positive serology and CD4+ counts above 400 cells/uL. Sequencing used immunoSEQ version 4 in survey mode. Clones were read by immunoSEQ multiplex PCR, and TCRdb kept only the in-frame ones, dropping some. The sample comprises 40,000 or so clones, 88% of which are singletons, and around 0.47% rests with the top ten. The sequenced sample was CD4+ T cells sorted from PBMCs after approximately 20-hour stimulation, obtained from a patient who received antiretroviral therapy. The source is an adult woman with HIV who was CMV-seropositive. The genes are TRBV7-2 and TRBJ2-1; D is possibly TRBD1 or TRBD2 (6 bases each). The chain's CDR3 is CASILGPPGAGSYNEQFF. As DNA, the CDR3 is TGTGCCAGCATCCTAGGCCCCCCGGGGGCCGGCTCCTACAATGAGCAGTTCTTC.